The 11 T cell receptor beta chains below were found in one sample sequenced in a study of blood T cell repertoires in COVID-19. The assay was immunoSEQ multiplex PCR, and TCRdb's table has in-frame clones only and misses some. The table has some 78,000 clones, 75% to 90% seen once. Sequencing input: peripheral blood. All receptors come from a man in his 60s with active or convalescent COVID-19.

The gene calls are TRBV18 and TRBJ1-1; TRBD1 matches at 10 bases. CDR3 length: 17 residues. Trimming removed 4 bases from V and 3 bases from J; junction bases left unmatched: 11. Germline V lookup: CDR1 KGHSH, CDR2 LQKENI. The CDR3 sequence: CASSLKGQGWEDTEAFF. For the CDR3, the DNA is TGTGCCAGCTCACTAAAGGGACAGGGGTGGGAGGACACTGAAGCTTTCTTT.

The V gene is TRBV18, the J gene TRBJ1-2, with D possibly being TRBD1 (6 bases). V lost 2 bases to trimming and J lost 5 bases, with 12 bases between them. The CDR3 has 14 amino acids. Germline CDR1 reads KGHSH; CDR2 reads LQKENI. CDR3 amino acids: CASSPRQQGYGYTF. In DNA form, the CDR3 reads TGTGCCAGCTCACCAAGACAACAGGGTTATGGCTACACCTTC.

The rearrangement uses TRBV6-1 and TRBJ1-2; D is possibly TRBD1 (5 bases). Trimming took 2 bases from V and 7 from J, leaving 20 bases between them. The CDR3 covers 16 residues. Germline-derived CDR1 and CDR2 are MNHNS and SASEGT. CDR3 region: CASSEMRRGVISGYTF. The CDR3, as DNA: TGTGCCAGCAGTGAAATGAGGCGGGGGGTTATAAGTGGCTACACCTTC.

This chain links TRBV2 with TRBJ1-5; the match to TRBD1 covers 8 bases. Germline CDR1 is SNHLY and CDR2 is FYNNEI. This CDR3 is built from 14 residues. The junction had 8 bases not matched to a gene; V was cut back by 7 bases and J by 6 bases. The CDR3 loop reads CASIRDRGFQPQHF. CDR3 nucleotides: TGTGCCAGCATCAGAGACAGGGGTTTTCAGCCCCAGCATTTT.

The chain has TRBV5-1 and TRBJ1-4, with D tentatively TRBD1 (6 bases). CDR1 is SGHRS and CDR2 is YFSETQ in the germline V gene. The V gene lost 1 base and the J gene lost 6 bases, with 10 bases spanning the gap. This CDR3 is built from 14 residues. For the CDR3, the DNA is TGCGCCAGCAGCTTGCAGGGGCGCGATGAAAAACTGTTTTTT. This sequence encodes CASSLQGRDEKLFF.

This chain uses TRBV29-1 with TRBJ2-7, with 10 bases that match TRBD1. Germline V gene sequence: CDR1 SQVTM, CDR2 ANQGSEA. With 7 bases clipped from V and 6 bases from J, the junction kept 9 bases outside the gene matches. This CDR3 has 13 residues. The CDR3 protein is CSAGTGVSSEQYF. The CDR3 DNA reads as TGCAGCGCCGGGACAGGGGTTTCATCCGAGCAGTACTTC.

CDR3 nucleotide sequence: TGTGCCAGCAGCCCGACTGCCGGCACCGGGGAGCTGTTTTTT. Its protein is CASSPTAGTGELFF. The genes are TRBV6-5 and TRBJ2-2, with unresolved D. The length of the CDR3 is 14 residues. Trimming cost V 6 bases and J 4 bases, with 12 bases left between them. The germline V gene has CDR1 MNHEY and CDR2 SVGAGI.

This chain uses TRBV3-1 (or the pseudogene TRBV3-2) with TRBJ1-2; possible D gene TRBD1, 5 bases. V gave up 4 bases and J gave up 7 bases, with 7 bases separating them. Per the germline V gene, CDR1 is LGHDT and CDR2 is YNNKEL (reference sequence). CDR3 size: 11 residues. CDR3 nucleotide sequence: TGTGCCAGCAGCCTGGGGGGTGGCTACACCTTC. Protein: CASSLGGGYTF.

The genes are TRBV7-9 and TRBJ1-1; possible D gene TRBD1, 5 bases. The CDR3 contains 15 residues. Germline values: CDR1 SEHNR, CDR2 FQNEAQ (reference sequence). Trimming left V 5 bases short and J 2 bases short, with 15 bases between. In DNA form, the CDR3 reads TGTGCCAGCAGCCCCCGCGGACAAGTAAACACTGAAGCTTTCTTT. Its translation is CASSPRGQVNTEAFF.

J is TRBJ2-3 and V is TRBV2; D is perhaps TRBD2 (7 bases). The CDR3 totals 12 residues. Trimming removed 10 bases at V and 2 bases at J, with 10 bases between. Germline V gene data show CDR1 as SNHLY and CDR2 as FYNNEI. The CDR3 reads CAIGGHTDTQYF. The CDR3 DNA reads TGTGCCATCGGGGGGCACACAGATACGCAGTATTTT.

This chain uses TRBV3-1 (or the pseudogene TRBV3-2) with TRBJ1-3; D is undetermined. The CDR3 spans 17 residues. The germline V and J ends were trimmed by 0 bases and 0 bases, with 12 bases remaining between them. Germline assignment: CDR1 LGHDT and CDR2 YNNKEL (reference sequence). The CDR3 protein is CASSQELLSGSGNTIYF. Here the CDR3 DNA reads TGTGCCAGCAGCCAAGAACTCTTATCGGGCTCTGGAAACACCATATATTTT.